This passage covers 20 T cell receptor beta chains from one sample sequenced in a study of cytomegalovirus exposure and HLA in healthy donors. 60 Vbeta and 13 Jbeta primers were used in PCR. Repertoires were generated with immunoSEQ multiplex PCR, while TCRdb's copy carries only in-frame clones and drops some. The table records some 150,000 clones, 80% of them present only once. The sample consisted of PBMCs. The source is a male donor in good health and CMV-seronegative.

CDR3 in amino acids: CASSFMTGRNEKLFF. Written as DNA, the CDR3 is TGCGCCAGCAGCTTCATGACAGGGAGGAATGAAAAACTGTTTTTT. The V and J genes are TRBV5-1 and TRBJ1-4; 7 bases agree with TRBD1. The CDR3 totals 15 residues. With 2 bases clipped from V and 5 bases from J, the junction kept 6 bases outside the gene matches. CDR1 and CDR2 (germline): SGHRS, YFSETQ.

The chain combines TRBV5-4 with TRBJ1-4; TRBD1 aligns across 7 bases. Germline V gives CDR1 SGHNT, CDR2 YYREEE (reference sequence). V gave up 1 base and J gave up 3 bases; unmatched junction bases: 0. This CDR3 has 14 residues. CDR3 in DNA: TGTGCCAGCAGCTTGCAGGGGGCTAATGAAAAACTGTTTTTT. Translating it yields CASSLQGANEKLFF.

The V call is TRBV7-9, the J call TRBJ1-5, with D possibly TRBD1 on 6 matching bases. CDR1 is SEHNR, CDR2 FQNEAQ, per germline (reference sequence). The CDR3 sequence is 14 residues long. Trimming cost V 3 bases and J 3 bases, with 9 bases left between them. The DNA for the CDR3 is TGTGCCAGCAGCTTTCCAGGGGACAATCAGCCCCAGCATTTT. Encoded protein: CASSFPGDNQPQHF. Supplemented by reference TRBV7-9 and TRBJ1-5, the full variable domain reads DTGVSQNPRHKITKRGQNVTFRCDPISEHNRLYWYRQTLGQGPEFLTYFQNEAQLEKSRLLSDRFSAERPKGSFSTLEIQRTEQGDSAMYLCASSFPGDNQPQHFGDGTRLSIL.

This chain joins TRBV18 and TRBJ1-2, with TRBD1 as a possible D gene (5 bases). V lost 6 bases to trimming and J lost 4 bases, with 15 bases between them. CDR1 is KGHSH, CDR2 LQKENI, per germline. The CDR3 is made up of 14 amino acids. CDR3 sequence (DNA): TGTGCCAGCTCCGTATCGGACATTCTCTATGGCTACACCTTC. The encoded protein is CASSVSDILYGYTF.

The count of this clone is one. The rearrangement joins TRBV7-2 to TRBJ2-7, with D hard to call. Per the germline V gene, CDR1 is SGHTA and CDR2 is FQGNSA. Trimming cost V 6 bases and J 6 bases, with 18 bases left between them. The CDR3 loop spans 14 amino acids. CDR3 region: CASSPIIAPLEQYF. In DNA form, the CDR3 reads TGTGCCAGCAGTCCAATCATAGCTCCTCTCGAGCAGTACTTC.

The J gene is TRBJ1-1, the V gene TRBV7-2, with a tentative D call TRBD1 (6 bases). This CDR3 is 14 amino acids long. V was pared by 3 bases and J by 4 bases, with 12 bases between. Germline V lookup: CDR1 SGHTA, CDR2 FQGNSA. The CDR3 reads CASSFIQGSTEAFF. The CDR3 region has the DNA TGTGCCAGCAGCTTTATACAGGGTAGCACTGAAGCTTTCTTT. The complete variable domain, with remaining parts taken from reference TRBV7-2 and TRBJ1-1, reads GAGVSQSPSNKVTEKGKDVELRCDPISGHTALYWYRQSLGQGLEFLIYFQGNSAPDKSGLPSDRFSAERTGGSVSTLTIQRTQQEDSAVYLCASSFIQGSTEAFFGQGTRLTVV.

This clone was detected only once. In this CDR3 the conserved last residue, phenylalanine or tryptophan, is missing, so a read error is likely. The chain recombines TRBV7-6 with TRBJ2-7; D unresolved. The germline V gene encodes CDR1 SGHVS and CDR2 FNYEAQ. CDR3 length: 13 residues. Trimming took off 2 bases at V and 1 base at J, with 6 bases between the two ends. The CDR3 loop reads CASSLHRSYEQYL. CDR3 DNA sequence: TGTGCCAGCAGCTTACACAGATCCTACGAGCAGTACCTC.

The rearrangement links TRBV7-2 to TRBJ2-2, with D possibly TRBD1 on 6 matching bases. With 7 bases removed from V and 1 base from J, the gap between germline ends came to 10 bases. The CDR3 consists of 14 residues. Germline CDR1 and CDR2: SGHTA and FQGNSA. CDR3 sequence (DNA): TGTGCCAGCAAAGCGGACAGGAACACCGGGGAGCTGTTTTTT. Amino acids: CASKADRNTGELFF.

The chain carries TRBV28 and TRBJ1-1; 7 bases line up with TRBD1. From germline, CDR1 is MDHEN and CDR2 SYDVKM. V shed 5 bases and J 3 bases; nucleotides not matched to a gene: 9. The length of the CDR3 is 15 residues. The CDR3 region has the DNA TGTGCCAGCAGTGAAACTCCGGGACAGTACACTGAAGCTTTCTTT. Translating it yields CASSETPGQYTEAFF.

This clone was detected only once. The chain is built from TRBV11-3 and TRBJ1-5; D gene unclear. Trimming pared 5 bases from V and 0 bases from J, leaving 11 bases between. The CDR3 covers 15 residues. Germline V gene sequence: CDR1 SGHNT, CDR2 YENEEA. The DNA for the CDR3 is TGTGCCAGCAGCCGAACAGATTATAGCAATCAGCCCCAGCATTTT. As protein: CASSRTDYSNQPQHF.

The genes are TRBV29-1 and TRBJ2-7; the D gene is possibly TRBD1 (6 bases). Trimming pared 4 bases from V and 5 bases from J, leaving 21 bases between. The CDR3 loop spans 15 amino acids. Looked up from germline, CDR1 is SQVTM and CDR2 is ANQGSEA. CDR3 bases: TGCAGCGTTGGGGGTCACGGGACAAATTACAACGAGCAGTACTTC. Translation gives CSVGGHGTNYNEQYF.

This rearrangement joins TRBV5-1 to TRBJ1-2, with a possible D match to TRBD1 (5 bases). Looked up from germline, CDR1 is SGHRS and CDR2 is YFSETQ. This CDR3 region has 17 residues. With 3 bases removed from V and 6 bases from J, the gap between germline ends came to 24 bases. The CDR3, as DNA: TGCGCCAGCAGCTCTACCAGGATCGGGACTTATAAGGATGGCTACACCTTC. As protein: CASSSTRIGTYKDGYTF.

V and J are TRBV5-1 and TRBJ2-3; perhaps TRBD1 as D (5 bases). V gave up 0 bases and J gave up 2 bases, with 16 bases separating them. This CDR3 region has 17 residues. CDR1 is SGHRS, CDR2 YFSETQ, per germline. In DNA form, the CDR3 reads TGCGCCAGCAGCTTGGCCCTGGCAGGGCTGGACACAGATACGCAGTATTTT. Amino acids: CASSLALAGLDTDTQYF.

This clone turned up a few times. This chain connects TRBV4-2 to TRBJ2-7; D uncertain. V was shortened by 1 base and J by 6 bases, with 16 bases between the two germline ends. CDR3 length equals 15 residues. Germline CDR1 LGHNA, CDR2 YNFKEQ. Written as DNA, the CDR3 is TGTGCCAGCAGCCAAGGGTCGGTAATACCAAGCGAGCAGTACTTC. Translating it yields CASSQGSVIPSEQYF.

The V gene is TRBV7-3, the J gene TRBJ2-5, with D possibly being TRBD1 (6 bases). V was shortened by 5 bases and J by 5 bases, with 12 bases between the two germline ends. CDR1 and CDR2 (germline): SGHTA, FQGTGA. The CDR3 is 13 amino acids. The CDR3 nucleotides read TGTGCCAGCAGCCGGGACATTTGGGAGACCCAGTACTTC. Residues: CASSRDIWETQYF.

The V call is TRBV11-2, the J call TRBJ2-7; 10 bases align to TRBD2. The germline V gene encodes CDR1 SGHAT and CDR2 FQNNGV. The CDR3 runs 14 residues. J lost 4 bases, V lost 5 bases, and 5 bases had no gene match. CDR3 sequence reads: CASSLASGGYEQYF. Written as DNA, the CDR3 is TGTGCCAGCAGCCTCGCTAGCGGGGGTTACGAGCAGTACTTC.

V is TRBV5-1 and J is TRBJ2-1; 8 nucleotides line up with TRBD2. The CDR3 sequence is 13 residues long. The trim removed 7 bases at V and 6 bases at J, leaving 6 bases unmatched. In germline, CDR1 is SGHRS, CDR2 YFSETQ. The DNA for the CDR3 is TGCGCCAGCCGGGAGGGGGGGGGCAATGAGCAGTTCTTC. Translation: CASREGGGNEQFF.

In this sample, this clone turned up a few times. The J gene is TRBJ2-1, the V gene TRBV18, with D perhaps TRBD1 (5 bases). This CDR3 comprises 15 residues. V lost 0 bases, J lost 7 bases, and 13 bases lay in between. Per the germline V gene, CDR1 is KGHSH and CDR2 is LQKENI. CDR3 in DNA: TGTGCCAGCTCACCACCGAGTCCAGGGATTAATGAGCAGTTCTTC. It codes for CASSPPSPGINEQFF.

J is TRBJ2-7 and V is TRBV10-3, with 8 bases lining up with TRBD2. J was trimmed by 4 bases and V by 10 bases; bases with no gene match: 9. Germline CDR1 is ENHRY and CDR2 is SYGVKD. The length of the CDR3 is 13 residues. Here the CDR3 reads CASSGRGVYEQYF. The CDR3 DNA sequence: TGTGCCAGCAGCGGGCGGGGGGTATACGAGCAGTACTTC.

The V gene is TRBV4-1, the J gene TRBJ1-1; 8 bases are a match to TRBD1. This CDR3 contains 16 residues. J gave up 0 bases and V 1 base, and 4 bases lay outside the gene matches. Germline V gene lookup returns CDR1 MGHRA and CDR2 YSYEKL. The CDR3 loop reads CASSQVPGGMNTEAFF. In DNA form, the CDR3 reads TGCGCCAGCAGCCAAGTGCCAGGGGGCATGAACACTGAAGCTTTCTTT.